This TCR beta chain is drawn from a study of T cells in Graves' hyperthyroidism and ophthalmopathy. Ophthalmopathy patients all had a Clinical Activity Score of at least 3, a NOSPECS grade of at least 4 and disease under 3 months old. Any patient presenting with uncontrolled infection, other autoimmune disease, pregnancy or lactation was left out. This CDR3 is built from 13 residues. With 4 bases removed from V and 5 bases from J, the gap between germline ends came to 8 bases. CDR1 is SEHNR and CDR2 is FQNEAQ in the germline V gene (reference sequence). General study findings and limits: Ophthalmopathy was predicted by the model a median of 6.5 months ahead of onset. Blood also showed most of the thyroid clonotypes that were expanded above 0.001.

The TCR beta CDR3 regions underwent amplification using RNA transcripts as the source. A set of HTBI primers served as the primers for a first-round RT-PCR of the TCR CDR3. One entry per CDR3 protein results from TCRdb running MiXCR on the multiplex PCR reads. The sample lists approximately 300,000 distinct CDR3 sequences, more than 15% occurring once. Worth noting for this clonotype: Its specificity is unknown.

The chain links TRBV7-9 to TRBJ2-2, with a weak D call TRBD1 (5 bases). This clonotype was obtained from a woman in her sixties with Graves' ophthalmopathy. Material for sequencing was blood. CDR3 nucleotides: TGTGCCAGCAGCTCAAGACAGACCGGGGAGCTGTTTTTT. Protein product: CASSSRQTGELFF.